The 7 T cell receptor beta chains given below trace back to one sample, sequenced in a study of cytomegalovirus exposure and HLA in healthy donors. It was with 60 Vbeta and 13 Jbeta primers that the PCR ran. The assay was immunoSEQ multiplex PCR, and TCRdb's table has in-frame clones only and misses some. Here the sample spans approximately 140,000 clones, 80% being singletons. Source material: PBMCs. All receptors derive from a man aged 30 to 39 in good health and CMV-seronegative.

This chain joins TRBV7-2 and TRBJ1-2; the match to TRBD1 covers 12 bases. The V segment lost 4 bases and the J segment 4 bases; nucleotides outside the gene matches: 10. Germline V CDR1 and CDR2: SGHTA, FQGNSA. The CDR3 length is 17 residues. CDR3 amino acids: CASSSTSGQGALYGYTF. The CDR3 DNA sequence: TGTGCCAGCAGCTCAACATCGGGACAGGGGGCGCTCTATGGCTACACCTTC.

V gene TRBV7-9 combines with J gene TRBJ1-3; 8 nucleotides align to TRBD1. The CDR3 sequence is 17 residues long. CDR1 is SEHNR, CDR2 FQNEAQ, per germline (reference sequence). V shed 0 bases and J 3 bases; nucleotides not matched to a gene: 7. CDR3 region: CASSLATTGAIGNTIYF. The CDR3 DNA sequence: TGTGCCAGCAGCTTAGCGACGACAGGGGCCATTGGAAACACCATATATTTT.

This clone was observed a handful of times. This chain's CDR3 is CASSWKQGGTNEKLFF. The CDR3 DNA reads TGTGCCAGCAGCTGGAAACAGGGGGGCACTAATGAAAAACTGTTTTTT. The J gene is TRBJ1-4, the V gene TRBV5-6; TRBD1 aligns across 8 bases. The CDR3 runs to 16 residues. The ends lost 3 bases at V and 2 bases at J; junction bases unmatched: 6. The germline gives CDR1 SGHDT, CDR2 YYEEEE.

This clone was observed a single time. The V gene is TRBV18, the J gene TRBJ1-5, with D possibly matching TRBD1 (6 bases). Between the trimmed V and J ends, which lost 3 bases and 3 bases, there was a span of 9 bases. CDR1 and CDR2 (germline): KGHSH, LQKENI. CDR3 length equals 14 residues. The CDR3 nucleotides are TGTGCCAGCTCACCGGGACAACCCAATCAGCCCCAGCATTTT. Its protein is CASSPGQPNQPQHF.

V and J are TRBV6-1 and TRBJ2-1, with 11 bases identical to TRBD2. CDR1 is MNHNS and CDR2 is SASEGT in the germline V gene. The CDR3 has 14 residues. J was trimmed by 10 bases and V by 4 bases; bases with no gene match: 6. CDR3: CASSVSGGAQEQFF. CDR3 sequence (DNA): TGTGCCAGCAGTGTTAGCGGGGGGGCTCAGGAGCAGTTCTTC.

This chain connects TRBV4-1 to TRBJ1-1, with D possibly TRBD1 on 5 matching bases. The CDR3 runs to 13 residues. V was shortened by 4 bases and J by 11 bases, with 17 bases between the two germline ends. CDR1 is MGHRA and CDR2 is YSYEKL in the germline V gene. The CDR3 spells CASSPQGVGWAFF. Written as DNA, the CDR3 is TGCGCCAGCAGCCCCCAAGGGGTAGGGTGGGCTTTCTTT.

The CDR3 loop reads CASQPRGSSYNEQFF. The DNA of the CDR3 is TGTGCCAGCCAACCTAGGGGCAGCTCCTACAATGAGCAGTTCTTC. This rearrangement joins TRBV6-1 to TRBJ2-1; possibly TRBD1 for D (5 bases). V shed 8 bases and J shed 0 bases, with 14 bases lying between them. The CDR3 spans 15 residues. Germline V gene lookup returns CDR1 MNHNS and CDR2 SASEGT.